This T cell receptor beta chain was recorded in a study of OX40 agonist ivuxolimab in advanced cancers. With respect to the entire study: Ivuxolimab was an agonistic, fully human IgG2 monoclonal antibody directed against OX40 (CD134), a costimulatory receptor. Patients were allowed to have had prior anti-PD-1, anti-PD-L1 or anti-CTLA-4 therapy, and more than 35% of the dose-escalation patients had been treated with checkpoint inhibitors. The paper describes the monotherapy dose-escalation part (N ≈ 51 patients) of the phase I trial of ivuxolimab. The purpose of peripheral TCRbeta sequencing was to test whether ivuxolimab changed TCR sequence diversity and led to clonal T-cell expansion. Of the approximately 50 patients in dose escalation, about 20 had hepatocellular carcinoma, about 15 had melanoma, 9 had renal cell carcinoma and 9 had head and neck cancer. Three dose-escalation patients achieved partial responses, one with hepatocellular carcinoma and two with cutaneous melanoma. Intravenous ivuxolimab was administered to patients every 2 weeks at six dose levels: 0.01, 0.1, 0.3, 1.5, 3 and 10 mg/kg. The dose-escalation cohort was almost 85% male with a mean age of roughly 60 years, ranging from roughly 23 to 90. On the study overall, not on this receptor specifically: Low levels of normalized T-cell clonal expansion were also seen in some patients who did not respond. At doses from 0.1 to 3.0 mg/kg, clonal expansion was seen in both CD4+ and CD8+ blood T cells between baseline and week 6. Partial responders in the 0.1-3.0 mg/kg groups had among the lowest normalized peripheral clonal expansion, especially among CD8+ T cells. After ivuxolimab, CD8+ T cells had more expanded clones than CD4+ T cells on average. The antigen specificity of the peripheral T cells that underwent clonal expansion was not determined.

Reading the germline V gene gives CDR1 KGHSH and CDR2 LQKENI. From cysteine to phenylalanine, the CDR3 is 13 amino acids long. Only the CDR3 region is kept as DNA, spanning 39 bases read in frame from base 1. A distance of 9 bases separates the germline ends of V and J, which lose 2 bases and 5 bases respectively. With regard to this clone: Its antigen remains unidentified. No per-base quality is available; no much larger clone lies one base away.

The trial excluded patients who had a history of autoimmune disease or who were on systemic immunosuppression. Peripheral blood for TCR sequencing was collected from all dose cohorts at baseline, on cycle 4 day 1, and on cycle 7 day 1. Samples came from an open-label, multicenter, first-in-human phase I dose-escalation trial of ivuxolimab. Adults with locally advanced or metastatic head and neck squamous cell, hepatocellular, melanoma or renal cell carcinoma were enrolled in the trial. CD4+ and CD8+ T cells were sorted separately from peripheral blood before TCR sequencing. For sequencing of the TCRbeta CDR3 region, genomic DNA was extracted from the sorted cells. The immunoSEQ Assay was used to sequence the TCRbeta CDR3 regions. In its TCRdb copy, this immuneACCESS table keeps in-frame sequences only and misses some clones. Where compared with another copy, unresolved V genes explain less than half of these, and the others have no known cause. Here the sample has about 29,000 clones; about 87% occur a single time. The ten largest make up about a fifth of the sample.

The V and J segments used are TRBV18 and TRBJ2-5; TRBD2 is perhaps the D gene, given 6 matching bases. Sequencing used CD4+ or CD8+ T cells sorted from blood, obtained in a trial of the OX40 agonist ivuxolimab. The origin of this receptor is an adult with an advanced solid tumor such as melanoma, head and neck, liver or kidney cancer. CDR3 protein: CASSPLGLETQYF. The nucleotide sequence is TGTGCCAGCTCACCATTGGGACTGGAGACCCAGTACTTC.